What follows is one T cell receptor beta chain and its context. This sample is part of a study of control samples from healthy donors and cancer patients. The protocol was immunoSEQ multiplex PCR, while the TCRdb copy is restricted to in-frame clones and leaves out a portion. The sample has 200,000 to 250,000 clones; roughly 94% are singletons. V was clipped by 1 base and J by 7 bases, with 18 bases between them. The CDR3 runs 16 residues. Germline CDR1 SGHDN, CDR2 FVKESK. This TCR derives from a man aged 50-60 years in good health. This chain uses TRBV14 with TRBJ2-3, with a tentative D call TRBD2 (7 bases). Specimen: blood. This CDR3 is CASSQGGGVQGYTQYF. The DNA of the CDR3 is TGTGCCAGCAGCCAAGGAGGGGGGGTCCAAGGGTATACGCAGTATTTT. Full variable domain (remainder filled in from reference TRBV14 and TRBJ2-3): EAGVTQFPSHSVIEKGQTVTLRCDPISGHDNLYWYRRVMGKEIKFLLHFVKESKQDESGMPNNRFLAERTGGTYSTLKVQPAELEDSGVYFCASSQGGGVQGYTQYFGPGTRLTVL.